The 14 T cell receptor beta chains below come from one sample, sequenced in a study of T cells in narcolepsy. Here immunoSEQ multiplex PCR was the method, and the copy in TCRdb shows in-frame clones only, minus some. The sample yields 8,000 to 8,500 clones, about 63% seen once. The sequencing input was CD45RA- memory CD8+ T cells from PBMCs. These receptors were obtained from a human donor with narcolepsy.

The chain links TRBV12-5 to TRBJ1-1; the D is unclear. V shed 5 bases and J shed 1 base, with 5 bases lying between them. The CDR3 length is 12 residues. The germline CDR1 and CDR2 sequences are LGHNT and FRNRAP. CDR3 region: CASGRENTEAFF. The CDR3 DNA reads as TGTGCTAGTGGTCGGGAGAACACTGAAGCTTTCTTT.

This clone was counted between two and nine times. The chain couples TRBV5-4 to TRBJ2-3; 9 bases map to TRBD1. The germline gives CDR1 SGHNT, CDR2 YYREEE (reference sequence). J was trimmed by 5 bases and V by 3 bases; bases with no gene match: 10. There are 16 residues in the CDR3. The CDR3 sequence is CASSSLGQGNLDTQYF. In nucleotides, the CDR3 is TGTGCCAGCAGCTCCCTCGGACAGGGGAATTTAGATACGCAGTATTTT. The full variable domain, its missing parts supplied by reference TRBV5-4 and TRBJ2-3, is ETGVTQSPTHLIKTRGQQVTLRCSSQSGHNTVSWYQQALGQGPQFIFQYYREEENGRGNFPPRFSGLQFPNYSSELNVNALELDDSALYLCASSSLGQGNLDTQYFGPGTRLTVL.

By sample share, this clone is medium-sized. The J gene is TRBJ2-1, the V gene TRBV2; D is unclear. CDR3 length: 13 amino acids. V dropped 5 bases and J dropped 0 bases, with 5 bases sitting between them. Germline V gives CDR1 SNHLY, CDR2 FYNNEI. CDR3 DNA sequence: TGTGCCAGCAGTCTGAGCTCCTACAATGAGCAGTTCTTC. It is translated as CASSLSSYNEQFF.

The rearrangement uses TRBV6-1 and TRBJ1-3; D perhaps matches TRBD1 (5 bases). V dropped 1 base and J dropped 0 bases, with 10 bases sitting between them. CDR3 length equals 16 residues. Germline V lookup: CDR1 MNHNS, CDR2 SASEGT. The CDR3 loop is CASSEGAGRSGNTIYF. The CDR3 coding sequence is TGTGCCAGCAGTGAAGGGGCAGGGCGCTCTGGAAACACCATATATTTT.

This clone occurred a few times. The gene calls are TRBV11-3 and TRBJ2-1; TRBD2 aligns across 16 bases. This CDR3 has 18 residues. Germline CDR1 and CDR2: SGHNT and YENEEA. Germline trimming cut 1 base from V and 4 bases from J; bases unmatched to any gene: 4. The CDR3 DNA is TGTGCCAGCAGCTTAGCTCCGGGACTAGCGGGGGGGTACAATGAGCAGTTCTTC. Its protein product is CASSLAPGLAGGYNEQFF.

This rearrangement joins TRBV19 to TRBJ1-4, with D uncertain. Deletions cut 6 bases from V and 2 bases from J, with 4 bases between. The germline V gene has CDR1 LNHDA and CDR2 SQIVND (reference sequence). This CDR3 region has 12 residues. The CDR3 reads CASSATNEKLFF. CDR3 sequence (DNA): TGTGCCAGTAGCGCGACTAATGAAAAACTGTTTTTT.

CDR3 DNA: TGTGCCACCCTTCTAAGTGGCTACACCTTC. It encodes CATLLSGYTF. This chain uses TRBV19 with TRBJ1-2; D unresolved. The CDR3 consists of 10 residues. The germline CDR1 and CDR2 sequences are LNHDA and SQIVND (reference sequence). V lost 10 bases, J lost 7 bases, and 10 bases lay in between. Complete variable domain (other parts from reference TRBV19 and TRBJ1-2): DGGITQSPKYLFRKEGQNVTLSCEQNLNHDAMYWYRQDPGQGLRLIYYSQIVNDFQKGDIAEGYSVSREKKESFPLTVTSAQKNPTAFYLCATLLSGYTFGSGTRLTVV.

By share, this clone counts as medium-sized. The chain joins TRBV6-1 to TRBJ1-3; 7 positions match TRBD1. V lost 3 bases and J lost 3; bases outside the gene matches: 5. The CDR3 loop spans 15 amino acids. Germline V CDR1 and CDR2: MNHNS, SASEGT. The CDR3 region is CASSDEGAGGNTIYF. As DNA, the CDR3 is TGTGCCAGCAGTGATGAGGGGGCAGGTGGAAACACCATATATTTT.

There are a few counts of this clone. This chain links TRBV19 with TRBJ1-6; D gene unclear. The CDR3 covers 14 residues. Germline V gene data show CDR1 as LNHDA and CDR2 as SQIVND (reference sequence). The V and J ends lost 7 bases and 8 bases respectively, with 15 bases between them. This CDR3 reads CASIGEPGDSPLHF. CDR3 in DNA: TGTGCCAGTATCGGGGAGCCGGGTGATTCACCCCTCCACTTT.

CDR3 region: CASSEYPSGGTDTQYF. CDR3 nucleotides: TGTGCCAGCAGTGAATATCCAAGCGGGGGCACAGATACGCAGTATTTT. This chain joins TRBV25-1 and TRBJ2-3, with 7 bases fitting TRBD2. Germline assignment: CDR1 MGHDK and CDR2 SYGVNS. This CDR3 region has 16 residues. The junction had 4 bases not matched to a gene; V was cut back by 0 bases and J by 1 base.

Sample share makes this clone hyperexpanded. The sample has other DNA sequences that encode this CDR3 too. The rearrangement uses TRBV7-9 and TRBJ2-1, with TRBD2 matching over 16 bases. The CDR3 sequence is 18 residues long. The trim removed 0 bases at V and 4 bases at J, leaving 3 bases unmatched. Per germline, CDR1 SEHNR and CDR2 FQNEAQ (reference sequence). Here the CDR3 DNA reads TGTGCCAGCAGCTTAGCTCCGGGACTAGCGGGGGGGTACAATGAGCAGTTCTTC. It codes for CASSLAPGLAGGYNEQFF.

The genes are TRBV27 and TRBJ2-7; 11 positions agree with TRBD1. This CDR3 spans 14 amino acids. The J segment lost 6 bases and the V segment lost 6 bases, leaving 7 bases of the junction unmatched. Looked up from germline, CDR1 is MNHEY and CDR2 is SMNVEV (reference sequence). CDR3 DNA sequence: TGTGCCAGCAGCCCACGGACAGGGGGCCTCGAGCAGTACTTC. Encoded protein: CASSPRTGGLEQYF.

The chain is built from TRBV4-2 and TRBJ2-5; TRBD2 agrees at 11 bases. The CDR3 has 15 amino acids. Germline loops: CDR1 LGHNA, CDR2 YNFKEQ. Trimming removed 0 bases from V and 4 bases from J; junction bases left unmatched: 1. The chain's CDR3 is CASSQDSGGAETQYF. The DNA for the CDR3 is TGTGCCAGCAGCCAAGATAGCGGGGGGGCAGAGACCCAGTACTTC.

This clone was seen only a few times. The chain recombines TRBV7-2 with TRBJ2-1, with D unclear. V lost 2 bases and J 4 bases, leaving 9 bases between the germline ends. The germline CDR1 and CDR2 sequences are SGHTA and FQGNSA. This CDR3 has 14 amino acids. The CDR3 reads CASSLSSMYNEQFF. CDR3 DNA sequence: TGTGCCAGCAGCTTATCCTCAATGTACAATGAGCAGTTCTTC.